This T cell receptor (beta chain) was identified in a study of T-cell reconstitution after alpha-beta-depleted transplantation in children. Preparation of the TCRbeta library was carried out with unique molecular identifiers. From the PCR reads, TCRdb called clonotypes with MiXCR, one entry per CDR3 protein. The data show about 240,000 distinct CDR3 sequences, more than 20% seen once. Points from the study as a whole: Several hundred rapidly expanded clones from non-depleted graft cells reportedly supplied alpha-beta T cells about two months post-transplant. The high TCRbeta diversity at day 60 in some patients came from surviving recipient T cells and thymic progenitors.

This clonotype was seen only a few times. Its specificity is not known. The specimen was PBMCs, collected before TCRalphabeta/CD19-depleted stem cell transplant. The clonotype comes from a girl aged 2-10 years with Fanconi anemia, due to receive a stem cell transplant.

CDR3 sequence reads: CASSSRLGRSGDTQYF. The CDR3 DNA is TGTGCCAGCAGCAGTCGACTTGGACGGTCTGGAGATACGCAGTATTTT. This chain connects TRBV6-1 to TRBJ2-3; D is unclear. From germline, CDR1 is MNHNS and CDR2 SASEGT. V was trimmed by 6 bases and J by 5 bases, leaving 21 bases between them. The CDR3 is made up of 16 amino acids.